Given below is one TCR beta chain in context. Its antigen is undetermined. This sample stems from a study of CD8 T cells in ankylosing spondylitis. Trimming cost V 6 bases and J 6 bases, with 14 bases left between them. CDR1 is SEHNR and CDR2 is FQNEAQ in the germline V gene (reference sequence). This CDR3 has 14 residues. Study-wide results and caveats: Matched synovial fluid from ankylosing spondylitis patients was reported to be enriched for disease-linked clones. Blood from ankylosing spondylitis patients appeared to carry a characteristic roughly 8-variant TCR beta motif. Earlier reports found some motif variants in synovial fluid and blood in reactive arthritis. Disease-linked clones, CD8+, were relatively rare in peripheral blood.

A single record per CDR3 protein comes from TCRdb applying MiXCR to the 5' RACE reads. Here the sample spans over 700,000 distinct CDR3 sequences, around 19% being singletons. Material: blood, either unsorted or a sorted T cell fraction (not recorded which). The TCR comes from a male donor with ankylosing spondylitis. This chain connects TRBV7-9 to TRBJ1-4; D is unclear. The CDR3 DNA reads TGTGCCAGCAGTCACAACCTCGGGGATGAAAAACTGTTTTTT. Protein product: CASSHNLGDEKLFF.